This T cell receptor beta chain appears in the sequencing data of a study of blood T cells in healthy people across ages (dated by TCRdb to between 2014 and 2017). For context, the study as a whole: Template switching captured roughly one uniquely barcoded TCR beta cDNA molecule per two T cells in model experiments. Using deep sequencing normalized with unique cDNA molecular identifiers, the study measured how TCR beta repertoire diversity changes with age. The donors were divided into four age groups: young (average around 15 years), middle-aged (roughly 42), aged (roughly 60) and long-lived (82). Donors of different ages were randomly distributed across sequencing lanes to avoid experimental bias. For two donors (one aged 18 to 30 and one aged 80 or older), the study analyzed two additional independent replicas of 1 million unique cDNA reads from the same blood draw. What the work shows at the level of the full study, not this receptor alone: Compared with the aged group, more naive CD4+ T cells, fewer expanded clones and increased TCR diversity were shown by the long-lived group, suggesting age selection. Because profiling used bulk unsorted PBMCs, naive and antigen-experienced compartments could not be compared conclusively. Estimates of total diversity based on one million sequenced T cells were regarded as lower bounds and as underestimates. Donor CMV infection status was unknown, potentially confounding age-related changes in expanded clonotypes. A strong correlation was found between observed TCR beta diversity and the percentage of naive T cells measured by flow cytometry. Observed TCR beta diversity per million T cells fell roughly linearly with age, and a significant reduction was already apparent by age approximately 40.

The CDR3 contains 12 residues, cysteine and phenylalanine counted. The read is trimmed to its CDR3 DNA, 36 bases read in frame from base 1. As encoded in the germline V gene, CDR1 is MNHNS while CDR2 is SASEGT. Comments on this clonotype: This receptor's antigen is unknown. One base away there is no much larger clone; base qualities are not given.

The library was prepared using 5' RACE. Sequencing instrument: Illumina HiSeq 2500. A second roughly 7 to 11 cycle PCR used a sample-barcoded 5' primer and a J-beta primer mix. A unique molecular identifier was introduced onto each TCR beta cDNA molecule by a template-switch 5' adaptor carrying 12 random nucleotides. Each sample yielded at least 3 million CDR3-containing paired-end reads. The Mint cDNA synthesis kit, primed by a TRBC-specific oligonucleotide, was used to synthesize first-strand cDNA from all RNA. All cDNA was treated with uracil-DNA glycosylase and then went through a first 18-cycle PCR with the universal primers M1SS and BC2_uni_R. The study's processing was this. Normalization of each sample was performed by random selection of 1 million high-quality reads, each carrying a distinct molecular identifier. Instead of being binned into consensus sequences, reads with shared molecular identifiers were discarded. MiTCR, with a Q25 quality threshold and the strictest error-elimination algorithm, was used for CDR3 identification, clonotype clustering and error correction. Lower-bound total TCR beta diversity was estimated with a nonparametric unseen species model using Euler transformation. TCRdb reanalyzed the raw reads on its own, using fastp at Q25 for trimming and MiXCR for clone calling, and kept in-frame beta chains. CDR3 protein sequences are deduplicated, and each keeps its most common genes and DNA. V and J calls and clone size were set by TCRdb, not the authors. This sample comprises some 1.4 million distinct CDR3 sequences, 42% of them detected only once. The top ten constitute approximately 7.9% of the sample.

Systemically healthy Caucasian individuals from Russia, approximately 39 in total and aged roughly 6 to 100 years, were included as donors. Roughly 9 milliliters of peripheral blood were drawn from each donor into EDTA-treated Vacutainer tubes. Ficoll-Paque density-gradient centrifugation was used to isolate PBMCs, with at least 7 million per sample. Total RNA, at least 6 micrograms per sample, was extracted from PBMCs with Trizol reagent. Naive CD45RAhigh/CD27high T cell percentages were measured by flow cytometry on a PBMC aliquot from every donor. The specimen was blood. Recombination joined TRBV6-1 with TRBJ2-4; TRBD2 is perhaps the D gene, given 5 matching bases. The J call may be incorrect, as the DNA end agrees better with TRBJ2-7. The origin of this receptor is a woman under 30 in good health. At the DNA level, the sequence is TGTGCCAGCAGGGGAGCATTCTACGAGCAGTACTTC. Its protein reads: CASRGAFYEQYF.